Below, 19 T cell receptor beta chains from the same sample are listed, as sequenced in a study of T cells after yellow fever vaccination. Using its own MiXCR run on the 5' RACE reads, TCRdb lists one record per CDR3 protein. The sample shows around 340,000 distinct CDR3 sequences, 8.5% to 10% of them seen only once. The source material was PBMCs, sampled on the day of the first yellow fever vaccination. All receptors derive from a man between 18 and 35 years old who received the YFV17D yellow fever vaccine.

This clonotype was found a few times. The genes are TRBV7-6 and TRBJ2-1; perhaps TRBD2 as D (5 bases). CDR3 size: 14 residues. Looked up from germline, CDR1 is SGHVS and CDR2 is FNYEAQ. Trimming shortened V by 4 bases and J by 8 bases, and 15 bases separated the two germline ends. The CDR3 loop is CASSSIRLNHEQFF. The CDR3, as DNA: TGTGCCAGCAGCTCCATAAGACTAAACCATGAGCAGTTCTTC.

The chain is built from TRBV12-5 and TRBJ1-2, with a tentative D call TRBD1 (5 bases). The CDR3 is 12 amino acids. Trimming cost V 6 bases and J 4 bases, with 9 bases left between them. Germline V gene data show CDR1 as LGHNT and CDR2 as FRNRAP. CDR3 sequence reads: CASGSGGYGYTF. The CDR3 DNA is TGTGCTAGTGGATCCGGGGGCTATGGCTACACCTTC.

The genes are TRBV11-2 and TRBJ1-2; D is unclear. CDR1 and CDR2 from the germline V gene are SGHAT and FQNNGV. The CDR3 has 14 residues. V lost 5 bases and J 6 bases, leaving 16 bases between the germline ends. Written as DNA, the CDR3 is TGTGCCAGCAGCAAAGAACCCCGTGGCCATGGCTACACCTTC. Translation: CASSKEPRGHGYTF.

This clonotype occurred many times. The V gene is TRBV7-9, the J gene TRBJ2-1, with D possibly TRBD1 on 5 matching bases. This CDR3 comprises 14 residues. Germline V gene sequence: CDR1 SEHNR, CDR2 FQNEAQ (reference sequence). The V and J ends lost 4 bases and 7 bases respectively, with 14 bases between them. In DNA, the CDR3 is TGTGCCAGCAGCTCATGGACATCTAAGAATGAGCAGTTCTTC. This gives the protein CASSSWTSKNEQFF.

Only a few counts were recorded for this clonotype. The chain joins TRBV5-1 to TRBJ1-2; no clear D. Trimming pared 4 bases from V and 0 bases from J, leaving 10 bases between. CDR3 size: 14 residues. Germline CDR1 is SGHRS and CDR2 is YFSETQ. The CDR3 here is CASSKDGSNYGYTF. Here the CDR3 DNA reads TGCGCCAGCAGCAAAGACGGCTCTAACTATGGCTACACCTTC.

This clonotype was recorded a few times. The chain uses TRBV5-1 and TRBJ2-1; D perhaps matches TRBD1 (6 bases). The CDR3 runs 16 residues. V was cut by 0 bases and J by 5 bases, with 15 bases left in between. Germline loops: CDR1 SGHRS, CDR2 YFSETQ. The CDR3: CASSLAGGGLNNEQFF. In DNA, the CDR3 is TGCGCCAGCAGCTTGGCCGGTGGGGGCCTTAACAATGAGCAGTTCTTC.

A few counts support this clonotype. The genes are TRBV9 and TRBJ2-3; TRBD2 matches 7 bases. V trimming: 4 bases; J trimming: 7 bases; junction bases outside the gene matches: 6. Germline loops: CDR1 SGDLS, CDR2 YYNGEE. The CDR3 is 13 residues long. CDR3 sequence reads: CASSRGELYTQYF. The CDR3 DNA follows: TGTGCCAGCAGCCGGGGGGAGCTTTATACGCAGTATTTT.

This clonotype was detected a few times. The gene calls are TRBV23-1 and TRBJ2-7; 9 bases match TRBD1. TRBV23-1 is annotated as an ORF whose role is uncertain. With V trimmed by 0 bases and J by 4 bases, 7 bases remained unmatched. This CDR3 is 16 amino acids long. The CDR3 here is CASSQSGTGPCYEQYF. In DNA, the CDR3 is TGCGCCAGCAGTCAATCCGGGACAGGGCCTTGTTACGAGCAGTACTTC.

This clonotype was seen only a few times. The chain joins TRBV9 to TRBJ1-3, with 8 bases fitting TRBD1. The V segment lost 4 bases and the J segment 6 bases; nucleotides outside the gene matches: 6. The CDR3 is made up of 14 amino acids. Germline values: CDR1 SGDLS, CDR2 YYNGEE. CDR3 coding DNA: TGTGCCAGCAGCCCTTGGACAGGGTCAAACACCATATATTTT. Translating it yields CASSPWTGSNTIYF.

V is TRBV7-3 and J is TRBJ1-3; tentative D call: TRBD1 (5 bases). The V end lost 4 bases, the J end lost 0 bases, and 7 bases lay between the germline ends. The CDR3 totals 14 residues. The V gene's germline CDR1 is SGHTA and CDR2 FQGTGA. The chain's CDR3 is CASSSTASGNTIYF. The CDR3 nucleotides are TGTGCCAGCAGCTCGACAGCCTCTGGAAACACCATATATTTT.

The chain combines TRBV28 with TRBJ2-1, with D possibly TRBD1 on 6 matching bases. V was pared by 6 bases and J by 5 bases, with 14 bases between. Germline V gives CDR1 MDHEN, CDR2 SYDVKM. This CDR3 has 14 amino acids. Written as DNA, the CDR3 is TGTGCCAGCAGGGAGACAGGACCCAACAATGAGCAGTTCTTC. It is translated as CASRETGPNNEQFF.

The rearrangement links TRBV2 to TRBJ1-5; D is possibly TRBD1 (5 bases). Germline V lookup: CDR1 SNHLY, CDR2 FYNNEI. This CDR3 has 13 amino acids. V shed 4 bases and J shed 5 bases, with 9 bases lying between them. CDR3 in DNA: TGTGCCAGCAGTGTCTGGGGACATCAGCCCCAGCATTTT. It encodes CASSVWGHQPQHF.

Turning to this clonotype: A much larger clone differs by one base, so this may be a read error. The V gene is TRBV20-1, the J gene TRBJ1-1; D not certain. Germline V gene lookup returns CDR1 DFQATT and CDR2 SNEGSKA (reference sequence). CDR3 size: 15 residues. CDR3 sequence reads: CCARRAGGLNTEAFF. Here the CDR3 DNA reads TGCTGTGCTAGGAGGGCAGGCGGCCTGAACACTGAAGCTTTCTTT.

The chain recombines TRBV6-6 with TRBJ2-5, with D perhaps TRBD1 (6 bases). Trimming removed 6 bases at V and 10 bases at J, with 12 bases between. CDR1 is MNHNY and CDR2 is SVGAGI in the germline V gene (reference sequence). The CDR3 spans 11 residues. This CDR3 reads CASRNREGQYF. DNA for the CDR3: TGTGCCAGCAGAAACAGGGAAGGCCAGTACTTC.

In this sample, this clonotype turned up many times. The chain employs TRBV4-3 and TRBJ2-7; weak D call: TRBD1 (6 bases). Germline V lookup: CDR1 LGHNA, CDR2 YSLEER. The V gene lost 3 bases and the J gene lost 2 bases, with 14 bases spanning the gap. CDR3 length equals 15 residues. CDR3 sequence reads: CASSQGTGIAYEQYF. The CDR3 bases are TGCGCCAGCAGCCAGGGAACAGGGATTGCCTACGAGCAGTACTTC.

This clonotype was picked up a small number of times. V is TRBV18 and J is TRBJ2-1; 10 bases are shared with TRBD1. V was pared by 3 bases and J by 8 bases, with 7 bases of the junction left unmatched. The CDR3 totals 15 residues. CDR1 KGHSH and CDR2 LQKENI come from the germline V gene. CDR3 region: CASSPPGQGTDEQFF. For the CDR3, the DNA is TGTGCCAGCTCACCTCCGGGACAGGGGACTGATGAGCAGTTCTTC.

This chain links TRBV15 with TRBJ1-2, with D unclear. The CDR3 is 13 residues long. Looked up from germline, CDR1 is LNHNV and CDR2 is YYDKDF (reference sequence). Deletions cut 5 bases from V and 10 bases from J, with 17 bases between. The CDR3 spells CATSYGQAFDYTF. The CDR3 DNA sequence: TGTGCCACCAGCTACGGGCAGGCGTTTGACTACACCTTC.

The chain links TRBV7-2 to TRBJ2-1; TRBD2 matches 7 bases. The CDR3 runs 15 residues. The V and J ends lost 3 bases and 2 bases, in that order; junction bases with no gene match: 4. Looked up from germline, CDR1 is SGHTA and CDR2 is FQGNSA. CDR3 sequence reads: CASSFTGGTYNEQFF. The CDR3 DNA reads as TGTGCCAGCAGCTTCACGGGGGGTACCTACAATGAGCAGTTCTTC.

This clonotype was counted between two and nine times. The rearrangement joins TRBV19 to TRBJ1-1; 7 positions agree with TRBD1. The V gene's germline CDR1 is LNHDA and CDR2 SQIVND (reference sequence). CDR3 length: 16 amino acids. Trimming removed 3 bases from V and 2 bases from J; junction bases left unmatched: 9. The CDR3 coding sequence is TGTGCCAGTAGTATTGGGTATGACAGGGCCAACACTGAAGCTTTCTTT. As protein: CASSIGYDRANTEAFF.